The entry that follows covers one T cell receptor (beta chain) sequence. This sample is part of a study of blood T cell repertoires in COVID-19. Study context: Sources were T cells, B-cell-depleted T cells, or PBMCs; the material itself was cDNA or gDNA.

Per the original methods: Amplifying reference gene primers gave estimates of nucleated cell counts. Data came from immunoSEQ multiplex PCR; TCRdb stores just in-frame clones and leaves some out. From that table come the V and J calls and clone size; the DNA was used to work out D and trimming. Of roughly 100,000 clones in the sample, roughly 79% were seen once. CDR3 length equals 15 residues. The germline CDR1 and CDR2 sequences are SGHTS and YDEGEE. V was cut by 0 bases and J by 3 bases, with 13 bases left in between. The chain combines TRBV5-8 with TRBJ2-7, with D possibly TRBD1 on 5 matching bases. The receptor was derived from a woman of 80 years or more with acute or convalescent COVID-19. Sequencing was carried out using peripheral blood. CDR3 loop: CASSLDIGVHYEQYF. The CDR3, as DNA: TGTGCCAGCAGCTTGGATATAGGGGTCCACTACGAGCAGTACTTC. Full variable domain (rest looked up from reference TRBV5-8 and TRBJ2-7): EAGVTQSPTHLIKTRGQQATLRCSPISGHTSVYWYQQALGLGLQFLLWYDEGEERNRGNFPPRFSGRQFPNYSSELNVNALELEDSALYLCASSLDIGVHYEQYFGPGTRLTVT.